The 32 T cell receptor beta chains below all came from one sample that was sequenced in a study of blood T cell repertoires in COVID-19. Produced via immunoSEQ multiplex PCR; TCRdb's table is partial and in-frame only. The repertoire holds approximately 250,000 clones, with approximately 89% as singletons. Sequenced: PBMCs or T cells enriched from blood (not recorded which). These receptors originate from a woman in her thirties or forties with acute COVID-19.

This rearrangement joins TRBV9 to TRBJ1-4, with a weak D call TRBD1 (5 bases). CDR1 is SGDLS, CDR2 YYNGEE, per germline. Trimming left V 3 bases short and J 3 bases short, with 15 bases between. The CDR3 sequence is 16 residues long. CDR3 residues: CASSGQVGPANEKLFF. The CDR3 DNA reads as TGTGCCAGCAGCGGCCAGGTGGGGCCAGCTAATGAAAAACTGTTTTTT. Together with reference TRBV9 and TRBJ1-4, the CDR3 gives the full variable domain: DSGVTQTPKHLITATGQRVTLRCSPRSGDLSVYWYQQSLDQGLQFLIQYYNGEERAKGNILERFSAQQFPDLHSELNLSSLELGDSALYFCASSGQVGPANEKLFFGSGTQLSVL.

The rearrangement joins TRBV6-5 to TRBJ1-3; 7 nucleotides align to TRBD1. The trim removed 8 bases at V and 4 bases at J, leaving 5 bases unmatched. This CDR3 has 13 amino acids. Germline V lookup: CDR1 MNHEY, CDR2 SVGAGI. Here the CDR3 reads CASGGGAGNTIYF. The CDR3 nucleotides are TGTGCCAGCGGAGGGGGCGCGGGAAACACCATATATTTT.

V and J are TRBV4-1 and TRBJ2-5, with 7 positions matching TRBD1. The CDR3 is made up of 17 amino acids. The germline V gene encodes CDR1 MGHRA and CDR2 YSYEKL. V trimming: 0 bases; J trimming: 0 bases; junction bases outside the gene matches: 7. In nucleotides, the CDR3 is TGCGCCAGCAGCCAAGATAGGGACAGCGCTTACCAAGAGACCCAGTACTTC. The encoded protein is CASSQDRDSAYQETQYF.

J is TRBJ1-4 and V is TRBV7-8; 9 nucleotides line up with TRBD1. Per germline, CDR1 SGHVS and CDR2 FQNEAQ. With 5 bases clipped from V and 8 bases from J, the junction kept 18 bases outside the gene matches. The CDR3 spans 18 residues. CDR3 in amino acids: CASSRGQGERTIREKLFF. The CDR3 coding sequence is TGTGCCAGCAGCCGGGGACAGGGCGAGAGGACGATAAGAGAAAAACTGTTTTTT.

A single count supports this clone. CDR3 DNA sequence: TGTGCCAGCAGCCAGGTAGGCTCCTACGAGCAGTACTTC. Translated, it gives CASSQVGSYEQYF. The chain couples TRBV6-6 to TRBJ2-7; D call uncertain. CDR1 is MNHNY and CDR2 is SVGAGI in the germline V gene (reference sequence). Trimming removed 6 bases from V and 0 bases from J, with 9 bases in between. The CDR3 has 13 residues.

The chain recombines TRBV12-3 or TRBV12-4 with TRBJ1-1; D gene uncertain. With 3 bases removed from V and 0 bases from J, the gap between germline ends came to 5 bases. The CDR3 is 13 residues long. CDR3 amino acids: CASSFSVNTEAFF. CDR3 sequence (DNA): TGTGCCAGCAGTTTCTCAGTGAACACTGAAGCTTTCTTT.

The CDR3 DNA reads TGTGCCAGCAGTTACTCGAGTTCGGGGGATGGCTACACCTTC. Protein: CASSYSSSGDGYTF. The V call is TRBV6-5, the J call TRBJ1-2, with D possibly matching TRBD1 (5 bases). This CDR3 region has 14 residues. Per germline, CDR1 MNHEY and CDR2 SVGAGI. The ends were cut back, 0 bases at V and 6 bases at J, with 11 bases in the middle.

CDR3 sequence: CASRETGTPGYTF. The CDR3 DNA follows: TGTGCCAGCAGAGAGACAGGGACCCCTGGCTACACCTTC. V and J are TRBV25-1 and TRBJ1-2; 7 bases map to TRBD1. CDR3 length equals 13 residues. Germline V gene data show CDR1 as MGHDK and CDR2 as SYGVNS. V shed 6 bases, J shed 7 bases, and the junction held 8 bases outside the gene matches.

The chain carries TRBV7-7 and TRBJ2-2, with D perhaps TRBD1 (5 bases). This CDR3 is 15 amino acids long. Trimming stripped 1 base from V and 4 bases from J, with 10 bases between. CDR1 is SSHAT, CDR2 FNYEAQ, per germline (reference sequence). Written as DNA, the CDR3 is TGTGCCAGCAGCTTAGTATGGCAGGGCACCGGGGAGCTGTTTTTT. Its translation: CASSLVWQGTGELFF. Complete variable domain (other parts from reference TRBV7-7 and TRBJ2-2): GAGVSQSPRYKVTKRGQDVTLRCDPISSHATLYWYQQALGQGPEFLTYFNYEAQPDKSGLPSDRFSAERPEGSISTLTIQRTEQRDSAMYRCASSLVWQGTGELFFGEGSRLTVL.

The chain combines TRBV10-3 with TRBJ1-1; 8 nucleotides agree with TRBD1. Germline V gene lookup returns CDR1 ENHRY and CDR2 SYGVKD. V lost 3 bases, J lost 2 bases, and 8 bases stayed unmatched. The length of the CDR3 is 16 residues. CDR3 residues: CAISESGTGINTEAFF. Here the CDR3 DNA reads TGTGCCATCAGTGAATCCGGGACAGGAATTAACACTGAAGCTTTCTTT.

The genes are TRBV5-4 and TRBJ2-7; 8 bases line up with TRBD1. This CDR3 is 15 amino acids long. Per the germline V gene, CDR1 is SGHNT and CDR2 is YYREEE (reference sequence). Trimming removed 4 bases from V and 3 bases from J; junction bases left unmatched: 9. Here the CDR3 reads CASSEQQGVVYEQYF. Here the CDR3 DNA reads TGTGCCAGCAGCGAACAACAGGGGGTCGTCTACGAGCAGTACTTC.

The chain combines TRBV10-3 with TRBJ1-1; the D is unclear. V was pared by 0 bases and J by 11 bases, with 25 bases between. The CDR3 length is 17 residues. The germline gives CDR1 ENHRY, CDR2 SYGVKD. The CDR3 region has the DNA TGTGCCATCAGTGAGTCATCGGATCCTCGGGGATTCTTGCATGCTTTCTTT. This gives the protein CAISESSDPRGFLHAFF.

This clone was counted once. CDR3 nucleotide sequence: TGTGCCAGCAGCCACGGGCAGGGGGCTAACTATGGCTACACCTTC. This encodes CASSHGQGANYGYTF. The V and J genes are TRBV7-2 and TRBJ1-2; 7 bases are shared with TRBD1. CDR1 is SGHTA, CDR2 FQGNSA, per germline. CDR3 size: 15 residues. V was pared by 5 bases and J by 0 bases, with 6 bases of the junction left unmatched. The variable domain in full, completed from reference TRBV7-2 and TRBJ1-2, reads GAGVSQSPSNKVTEKGKDVELRCDPISGHTALYWYRQSLGQGLEFLIYFQGNSAPDKSGLPSDRFSAERTGGSVSTLTIQRTQQEDSAVYLCASSHGQGANYGYTFGSGTRLTVV.

The V call is TRBV30, the J call TRBJ1-2; D call uncertain. The CDR3 sequence is 15 residues long. Germline lookup yields CDR1 GTSNPN and CDR2 SVGIG (reference sequence). Trimming cost V 0 bases and J 8 bases, with 19 bases left between them. CDR3 DNA sequence: TGTGCCTGGAGTGTACTAGGTCGGGAAGGTCGGGGCTACACCTTC. This encodes CAWSVLGREGRGYTF.

This clone was observed a handful of times. This chain uses TRBV5-1 with TRBJ1-1; 7 nucleotides agree with TRBD1. After removal of 4 bases from V and 4 bases from J, the junction contained 13 bases not matched to a gene. Germline CDR1 and CDR2: SGHRS and YFSETQ. This CDR3 contains 16 residues. CDR3 nucleotide sequence: TGCGCCAGCAGCCCATCAGGACAGGTCCGAGGCACTGAAGCTTTCTTT. Its protein is CASSPSGQVRGTEAFF.

V gene TRBV28 combines with J gene TRBJ1-2; the D gene is possibly TRBD1 (6 bases). Trimming shortened V by 6 bases and J by 3 bases, and 11 bases separated the two germline ends. Germline CDR1 is MDHEN and CDR2 is SYDVKM. This CDR3 comprises 13 residues. The CDR3 region is CASSLQGDYGYTF. The CDR3 DNA reads TGTGCCAGCAGCCTACAGGGAGACTATGGCTACACCTTC.

This CDR3 is CASSLGAGGYNEQFF. Written as DNA, the CDR3 is TGTGCCAGTAGTCTCGGAGCGGGGGGCTACAATGAGCAGTTCTTC. This chain uses TRBV19 with TRBJ2-1; 9 nucleotides align to TRBD2. Per germline, CDR1 LNHDA and CDR2 SQIVND (reference sequence). The CDR3 runs 15 residues. V was pared by 5 bases and J by 3 bases, with 5 bases of the junction left unmatched.

The genes are TRBV2 and TRBJ1-1; 11 bases map to TRBD1. Germline-derived CDR1 and CDR2 are SNHLY and FYNNEI. With V trimmed by 6 bases and J by 11 bases, 17 bases remained unmatched. The CDR3 contains 16 residues. CDR3 nucleotide sequence: TGTGCCAGCAGAGGACAGGGGGCGATTGAAGGAAATGCTGCTTTCTTT. Translating it yields CASRGQGAIEGNAAFF.

This chain joins TRBV18 and TRBJ2-7; a weak D match, TRBD2 (5 bases). Trimming removed 5 bases from V and 3 bases from J, with 14 bases in between. CDR3 length equals 14 residues. Germline V CDR1 and CDR2: KGHSH, LQKENI. The CDR3, as DNA: TGTGCCAGCTCAAGGTCTAGCAGCTTCTACGAGCAGTACGTC. Its translation is CASSRSSSFYEQYV.

The chain carries TRBV5-4 and TRBJ2-7; 7 bases fit TRBD1. J gave up 7 bases and V 4 bases, and 11 bases lay outside the gene matches. Germline lookup yields CDR1 SGHNT and CDR2 YYREEE (reference sequence). The CDR3 is 14 residues long. For the CDR3, the DNA is TGTGCCAGCAGCGGACAGACAGGGACGAGGGAGCAGTACTTC. Translating gives CASSGQTGTREQYF.

The V gene is TRBV5-1, the J gene TRBJ2-3, with 10 bases that match TRBD1. Per germline, CDR1 SGHRS and CDR2 YFSETQ. With V trimmed by 4 bases and J by 2 bases, 7 bases remained unmatched. The CDR3 has 16 residues. CDR3 region: CASSLPGQGFTDTQYF. The CDR3, as DNA: TGCGCCAGCAGCCTGCCGGGACAGGGGTTCACAGATACGCAGTATTTT.

This clone has only one observation. This chain links TRBV3-1 (or the pseudogene TRBV3-2) with TRBJ2-5; possibly TRBD1 for D (6 bases). V was trimmed by 4 bases and J by 4 bases, leaving 19 bases between them. The CDR3 length is 16 residues. From germline, CDR1 is LGHDT and CDR2 YNNKEL (reference sequence). The DNA for the CDR3 is TGTGCCAGCAGCCGCCAGGGGCTGTGGGGGCCAGAGACCCAGTACTTC. Its protein product is CASSRQGLWGPETQYF.

The chain recombines TRBV12-3 or TRBV12-4 with TRBJ1-6, with no clear D. The CDR3 spans 13 residues. Trimming cost V 5 bases and J 10 bases, with 12 bases left between them. CDR3 loop: CASSAGLTSPLHF. For the CDR3, the DNA is TGTGCCAGCAGTGCGGGCCTCACATCACCCCTCCACTTT.

DNA for the CDR3: TGTGCCAGTAAAGTCGCAGTCAATAATTCACCCCTCCACTTT. Translating it yields CASKVAVNNSPLHF. The rearrangement uses TRBV19 and TRBJ1-6; no definite D call. Germline V gene data show CDR1 as LNHDA and CDR2 as SQIVND (reference sequence). The CDR3 is 14 amino acids. Trimming cost V 7 bases and J 5 bases, with 12 bases left between them.

This sequence joins TRBV10-3 and TRBJ2-1, with 7 bases aligning to TRBD1. V shed 2 bases, J shed 0 bases, and the junction held 4 bases outside the gene matches. The CDR3 is made up of 16 amino acids. Per the germline V gene, CDR1 is ENHRY and CDR2 is SYGVKD. This CDR3 reads CAISEGTASSYNEQFF. CDR3 nucleotide sequence: TGTGCCATCAGTGAGGGGACAGCGAGCTCCTACAATGAGCAGTTCTTC.

The chain couples TRBV5-4 to TRBJ2-3, with TRBD2 identical over 13 bases. CDR1 and CDR2 from the germline V gene are SGHNT and YYREEE (reference sequence). The CDR3 is 17 residues long. With 3 bases clipped from V and 10 bases from J, the junction kept 14 bases outside the gene matches. The CDR3 loop reads CASSSPTSGRASRAQYF. The CDR3 nucleotides read TGTGCCAGCAGCTCCCCCACTAGCGGGAGGGCCTCCAGGGCGCAGTATTTT.

With respect to this clone: The germline gene is not matched at one end of the junction; a read error may be the cause. The chain uses TRBV3-1 (or the pseudogene TRBV3-2) and TRBJ1-2, with 7 bases lining up with TRBD1. Germline values: CDR1 LGHDT, CDR2 YNNKEL (reference sequence). The CDR3 loop spans 11 amino acids. The CDR3 DNA reads as TGTGCCAGCAGCCAAGGGGACAGTCCTTTTTTC. As protein: CASSQGDSPFF.

In its sample, this clone was seen once. The gene calls are TRBV7-2 and TRBJ2-2; the D gene is possibly TRBD2 (5 bases). The ends were cut back, 3 bases at V and 7 bases at J, with 18 bases in the middle. CDR1 SGHTA and CDR2 FQGNSA come from the germline V gene. This CDR3 has 16 amino acids. CDR3 loop: CASSLEAAGAFGELFF. CDR3 nucleotides: TGTGCCAGCAGCTTGGAGGCGGCAGGTGCATTCGGGGAGCTGTTTTTT.

V gene TRBV5-1 combines with J gene TRBJ1-1; no clear D gene. The ends were cut back, 0 bases at V and 1 base at J, with 10 bases in the middle. The CDR3 sequence is 15 residues long. Germline CDR1 and CDR2: SGHRS and YFSETQ. CDR3 DNA: TGCGCCAGCAGCTTGGAGTTCCGGGGGAACACTGAAGCTTTCTTT. Translated: CASSLEFRGNTEAFF.

The J gene is TRBJ1-6, the V gene TRBV7-2, with 7 bases that match TRBD1. With V trimmed by 5 bases and J by 0 bases, 1 base remained unmatched. Germline V gene data show CDR1 as SGHTA and CDR2 as FQGNSA. The CDR3 is 15 amino acids. The CDR3 sequence: CASSRTGSYNSPLHF. The CDR3 DNA sequence: TGTGCCAGCAGCCGGACAGGCTCCTATAATTCACCCCTCCACTTT.

The chain employs TRBV5-1 and TRBJ2-2; 9 bases match TRBD1. Per the germline V gene, CDR1 is SGHRS and CDR2 is YFSETQ. With V trimmed by 6 bases and J by 2 bases, 11 bases remained unmatched. CDR3 length equals 17 residues. The CDR3: CASKEGYRGRNTGELFF. The CDR3 DNA sequence: TGCGCCAGCAAGGAGGGTTACAGGGGGCGCAACACCGGGGAGCTGTTTTTT.

The rearrangement uses TRBV30 and TRBJ1-2; 10 bases match TRBD1. CDR3 length: 12 amino acids. Per the germline V gene, CDR1 is GTSNPN and CDR2 is SVGIG (reference sequence). Losses at the gene ends were 5 bases for V and 8 bases for J; bases not matched to a gene: 5. The CDR3 sequence is CAWDGTGEGYTF. In DNA, the CDR3 is TGTGCCTGGGACGGGACAGGGGAAGGCTACACCTTC.